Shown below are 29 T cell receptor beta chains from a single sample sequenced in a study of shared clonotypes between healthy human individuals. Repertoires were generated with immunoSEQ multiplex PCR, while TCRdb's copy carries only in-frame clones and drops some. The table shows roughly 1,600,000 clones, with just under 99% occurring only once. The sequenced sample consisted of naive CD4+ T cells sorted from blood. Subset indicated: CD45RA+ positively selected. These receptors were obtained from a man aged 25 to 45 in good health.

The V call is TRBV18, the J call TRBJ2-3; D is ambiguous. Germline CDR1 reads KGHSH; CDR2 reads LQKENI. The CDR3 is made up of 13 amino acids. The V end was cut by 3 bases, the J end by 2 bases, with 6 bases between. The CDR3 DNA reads TGTGCCAGCTCACCCCTTAACACAGATACGCAGTATTTT. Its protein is CASSPLNTDTQYF.

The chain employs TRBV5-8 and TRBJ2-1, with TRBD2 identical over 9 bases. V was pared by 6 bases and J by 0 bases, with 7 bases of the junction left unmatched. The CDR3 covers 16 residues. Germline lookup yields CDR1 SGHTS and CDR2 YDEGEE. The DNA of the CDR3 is TGTGCCAGCACCCTTGGACTAGCGAGCTCCTACAATGAGCAGTTCTTC. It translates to CASTLGLASSYNEQFF.

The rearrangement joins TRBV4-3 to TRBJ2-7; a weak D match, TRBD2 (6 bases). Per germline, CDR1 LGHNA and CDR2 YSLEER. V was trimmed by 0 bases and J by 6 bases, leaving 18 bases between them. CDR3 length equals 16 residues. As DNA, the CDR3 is TGCGCCAGCAGCCAAGACGGTGTAGGAGGGCTAAGCGAGCAGTACTTC. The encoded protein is CASSQDGVGGLSEQYF.

The CDR3: CASSTSGGNTGELFF. The CDR3 DNA reads TGTGCCAGCAGCACCTCCGGGGGTAACACCGGGGAGCTGTTTTTT. This chain uses TRBV6-5 with TRBJ2-2, with a tentative D call TRBD2 (6 bases). CDR3 length: 15 amino acids. Germline CDR1 and CDR2: MNHEY and SVGAGI. V dropped 6 bases and J dropped 2 bases, with 13 bases sitting between them.

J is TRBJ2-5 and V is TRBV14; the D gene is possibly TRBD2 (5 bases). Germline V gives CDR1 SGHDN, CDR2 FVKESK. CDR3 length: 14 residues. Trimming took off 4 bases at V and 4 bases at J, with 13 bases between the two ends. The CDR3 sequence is CASSPTRLGETQYF. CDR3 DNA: TGTGCCAGCAGCCCTACTAGGTTGGGAGAGACCCAGTACTTC.

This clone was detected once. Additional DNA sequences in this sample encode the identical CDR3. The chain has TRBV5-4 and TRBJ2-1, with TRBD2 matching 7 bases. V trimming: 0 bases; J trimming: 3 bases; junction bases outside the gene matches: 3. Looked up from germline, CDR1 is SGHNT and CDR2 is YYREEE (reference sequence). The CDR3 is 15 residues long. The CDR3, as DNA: TGTGCCAGCAGCTTGGAGGCTAGCGGCTACAATGAGCAGTTCTTC. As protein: CASSLEASGYNEQFF. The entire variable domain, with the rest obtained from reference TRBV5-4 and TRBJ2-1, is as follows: ETGVTQSPTHLIKTRGQQVTLRCSSQSGHNTVSWYQQALGQGPQFIFQYYREEENGRGNFPPRFSGLQFPNYSSELNVNALELDDSALYLCASSLEASGYNEQFFGPGTRLTVL.

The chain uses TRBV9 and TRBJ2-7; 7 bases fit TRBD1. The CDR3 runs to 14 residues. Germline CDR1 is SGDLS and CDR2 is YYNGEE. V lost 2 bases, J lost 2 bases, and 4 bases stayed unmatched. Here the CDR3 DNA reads TGTGCCAGCAGCGTGGGGACAGTACCCTACGAGCAGTACTTC. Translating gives CASSVGTVPYEQYF.

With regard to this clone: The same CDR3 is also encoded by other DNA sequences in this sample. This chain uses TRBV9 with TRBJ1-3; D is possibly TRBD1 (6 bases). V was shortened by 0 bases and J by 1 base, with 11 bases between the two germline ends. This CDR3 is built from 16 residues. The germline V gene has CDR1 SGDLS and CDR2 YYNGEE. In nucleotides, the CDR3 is TGTGCCAGCAGCGTAGGTGCAGGGGAATCTGGAAACACCATATATTTT. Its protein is CASSVGAGESGNTIYF. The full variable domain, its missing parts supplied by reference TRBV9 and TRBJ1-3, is DSGVTQTPKHLITATGQRVTLRCSPRSGDLSVYWYQQSLDQGLQFLIQYYNGEERAKGNILERFSAQQFPDLHSELNLSSLELGDSALYFCASSVGAGESGNTIYFGEGSWLTVV.

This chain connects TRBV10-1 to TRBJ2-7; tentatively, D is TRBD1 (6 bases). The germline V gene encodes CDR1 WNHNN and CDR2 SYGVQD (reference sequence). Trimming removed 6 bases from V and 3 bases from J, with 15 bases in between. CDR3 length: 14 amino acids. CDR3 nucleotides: TGCGCCAGCAGCATAGGGACAAGGAACTACGAGCAGTACTTC. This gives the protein CASSIGTRNYEQYF.

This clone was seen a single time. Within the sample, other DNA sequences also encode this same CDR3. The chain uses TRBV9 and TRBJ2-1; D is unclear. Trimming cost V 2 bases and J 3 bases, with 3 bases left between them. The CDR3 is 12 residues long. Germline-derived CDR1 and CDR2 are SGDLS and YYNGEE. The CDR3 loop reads CASSVDYNEQFF. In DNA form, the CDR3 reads TGTGCCAGCAGCGTCGACTACAATGAGCAGTTCTTC.

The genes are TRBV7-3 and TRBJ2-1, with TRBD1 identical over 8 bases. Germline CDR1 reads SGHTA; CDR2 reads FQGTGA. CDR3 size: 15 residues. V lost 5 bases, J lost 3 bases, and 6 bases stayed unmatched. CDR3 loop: CASSPDGTGYNEQFF. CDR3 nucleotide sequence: TGTGCCAGCAGCCCCGACGGGACAGGCTACAATGAGCAGTTCTTC.

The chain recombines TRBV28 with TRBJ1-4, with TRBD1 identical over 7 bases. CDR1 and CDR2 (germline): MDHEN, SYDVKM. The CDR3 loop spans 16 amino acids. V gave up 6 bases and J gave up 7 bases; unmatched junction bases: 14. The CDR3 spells CASSYRDRDGGEKLFF. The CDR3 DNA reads TGTGCCAGCAGCTATCGAGACAGGGACGGAGGTGAAAAACTGTTTTTT.

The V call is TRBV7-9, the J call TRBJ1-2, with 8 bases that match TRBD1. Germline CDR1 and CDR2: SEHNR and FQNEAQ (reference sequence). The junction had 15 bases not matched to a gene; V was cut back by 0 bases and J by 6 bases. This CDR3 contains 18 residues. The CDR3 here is CASSLADGGDRQRNGYTF. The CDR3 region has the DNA TGTGCCAGCAGCTTAGCGGACGGGGGGGACAGGCAACGAAATGGCTACACCTTC.

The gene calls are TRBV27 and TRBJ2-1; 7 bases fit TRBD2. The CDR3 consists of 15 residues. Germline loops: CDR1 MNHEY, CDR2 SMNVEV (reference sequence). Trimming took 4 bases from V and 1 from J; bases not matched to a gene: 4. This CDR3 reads CASSYGGSSYNEQFF. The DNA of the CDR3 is TGTGCCAGCAGTTACGGCGGGAGTTCCTACAATGAGCAGTTCTTC.

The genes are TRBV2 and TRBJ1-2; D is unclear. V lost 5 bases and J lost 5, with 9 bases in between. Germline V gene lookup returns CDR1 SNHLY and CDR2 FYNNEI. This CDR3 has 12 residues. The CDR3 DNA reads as TGTGCCAGCAGTCCGAATTCTTATGGCTACACCTTC. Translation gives CASSPNSYGYTF.

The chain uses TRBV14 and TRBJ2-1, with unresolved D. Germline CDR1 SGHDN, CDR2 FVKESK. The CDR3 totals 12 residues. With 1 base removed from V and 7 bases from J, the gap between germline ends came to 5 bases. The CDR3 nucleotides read TGTGCCAGCAGCCAAGTCCGAAATGAGCAGTTCTTC. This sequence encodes CASSQVRNEQFF.

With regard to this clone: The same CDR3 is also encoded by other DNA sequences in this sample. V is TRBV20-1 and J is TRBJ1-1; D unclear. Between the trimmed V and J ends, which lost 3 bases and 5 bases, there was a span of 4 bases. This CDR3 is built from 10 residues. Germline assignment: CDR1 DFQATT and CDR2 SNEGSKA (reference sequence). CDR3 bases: TGCAGTGCTAGGGGGACTGAAGCTTTCTTT. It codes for CSARGTEAFF.

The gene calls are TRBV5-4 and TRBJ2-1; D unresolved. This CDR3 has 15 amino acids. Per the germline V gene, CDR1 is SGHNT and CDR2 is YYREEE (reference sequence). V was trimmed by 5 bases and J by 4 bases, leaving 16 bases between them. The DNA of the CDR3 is TGTGCCAGCAGGTCGTCGGCGGCGGCGTACAATGAGCAGTTCTTC. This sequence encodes CASRSSAAAYNEQFF.

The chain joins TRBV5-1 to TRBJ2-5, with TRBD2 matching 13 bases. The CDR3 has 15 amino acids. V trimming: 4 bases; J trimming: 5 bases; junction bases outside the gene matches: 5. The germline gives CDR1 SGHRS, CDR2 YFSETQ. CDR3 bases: TGCGCCAGCAGCCCCATGACTAGCGGGGGGGAGACCCAGTACTTC. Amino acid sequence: CASSPMTSGGETQYF.

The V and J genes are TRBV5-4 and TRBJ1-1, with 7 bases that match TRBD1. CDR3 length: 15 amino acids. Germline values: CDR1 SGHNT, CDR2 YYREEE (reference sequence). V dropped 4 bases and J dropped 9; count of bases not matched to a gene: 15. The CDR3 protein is CASSVPEGQSSQAFF. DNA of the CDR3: TGTGCCAGCAGCGTACCCGAGGGACAGTCCTCACAAGCTTTCTTT.

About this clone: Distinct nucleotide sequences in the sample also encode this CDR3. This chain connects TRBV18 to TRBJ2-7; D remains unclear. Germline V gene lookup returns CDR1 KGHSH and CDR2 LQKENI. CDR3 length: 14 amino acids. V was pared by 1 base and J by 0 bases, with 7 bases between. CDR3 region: CASSPLPSSYEQYF. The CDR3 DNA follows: TGTGCCAGCTCACCACTCCCGAGCTCCTACGAGCAGTACTTC.

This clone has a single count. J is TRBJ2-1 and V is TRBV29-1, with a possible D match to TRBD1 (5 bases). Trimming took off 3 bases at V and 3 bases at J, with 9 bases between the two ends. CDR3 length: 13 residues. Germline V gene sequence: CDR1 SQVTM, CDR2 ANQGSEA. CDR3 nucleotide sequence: TGCAGCGTTGACCCAGACAGCTACAATGAGCAGTTCTTC. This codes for CSVDPDSYNEQFF.

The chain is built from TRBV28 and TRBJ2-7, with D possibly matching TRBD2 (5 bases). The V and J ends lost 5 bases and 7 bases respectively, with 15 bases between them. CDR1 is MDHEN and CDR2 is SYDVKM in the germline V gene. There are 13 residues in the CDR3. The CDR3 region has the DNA TGTGCCAGCAGTAAAAGCGGATCTGGAGAGCAGTACTTC. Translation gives CASSKSGSGEQYF.

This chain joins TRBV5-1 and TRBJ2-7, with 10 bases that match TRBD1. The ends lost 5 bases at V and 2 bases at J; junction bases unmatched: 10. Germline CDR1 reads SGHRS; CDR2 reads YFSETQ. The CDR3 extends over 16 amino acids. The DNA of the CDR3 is TGCGCCAGCAGTCCCACATGGGACAGGGGCCCCTACGAGCAGTACTTC. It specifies CASSPTWDRGPYEQYF.

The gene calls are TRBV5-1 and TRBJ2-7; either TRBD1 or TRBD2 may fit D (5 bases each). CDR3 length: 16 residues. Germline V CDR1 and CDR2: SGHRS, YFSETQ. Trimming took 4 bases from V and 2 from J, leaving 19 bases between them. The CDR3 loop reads CASSLFAGGGPYEQYF. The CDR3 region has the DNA TGCGCCAGCAGCCTCTTCGCAGGTGGGGGTCCCTACGAGCAGTACTTC.

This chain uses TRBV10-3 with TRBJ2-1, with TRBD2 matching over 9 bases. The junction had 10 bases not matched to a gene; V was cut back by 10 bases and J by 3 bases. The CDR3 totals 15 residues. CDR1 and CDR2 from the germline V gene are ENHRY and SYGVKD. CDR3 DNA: TGTGCCAGCAAAGGTAGCGGGAGTTTCTACAATGAGCAGTTCTTC. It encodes CASKGSGSFYNEQFF.

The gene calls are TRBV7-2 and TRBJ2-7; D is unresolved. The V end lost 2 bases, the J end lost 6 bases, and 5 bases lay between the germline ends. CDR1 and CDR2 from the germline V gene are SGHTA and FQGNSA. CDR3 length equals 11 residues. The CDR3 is CASSLFSEQYF. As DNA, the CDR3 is TGTGCCAGCAGCTTATTTAGCGAGCAGTACTTC.

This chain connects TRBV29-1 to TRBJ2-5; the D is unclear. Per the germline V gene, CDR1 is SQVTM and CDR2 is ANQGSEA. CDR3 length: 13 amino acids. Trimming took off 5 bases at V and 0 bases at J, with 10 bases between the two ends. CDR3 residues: CSVWRTDQETQYF. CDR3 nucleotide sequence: TGCAGCGTTTGGCGAACTGACCAAGAGACCCAGTACTTC. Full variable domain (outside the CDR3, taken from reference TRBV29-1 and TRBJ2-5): SAVISQKPSRDICQRGTSLTIQCQVDSQVTMMFWYRQQPGQSLTLIATANQGSEATYESGFVIDKFPISRPNLTFSTLTVSNMSPEDSSIYLCSVWRTDQETQYFGPGTRLLVL.

CDR3 nucleotide sequence: TGTGCCAGTAGGCCGGAAGGTTCCTACGAGCAGTACTTC. This sequence encodes CASRPEGSYEQYF. The gene calls are TRBV19 and TRBJ2-7; no reliable D call. The CDR3 loop spans 13 amino acids. Trimming removed 6 bases at V and 1 base at J, with 10 bases between. Germline-derived CDR1 and CDR2 are LNHDA and SQIVND (reference sequence).